This entry lists 9 T cell receptor beta chains sequenced from one sample in a study of shared clonotypes between healthy human individuals. Sequencing used immunoSEQ multiplex PCR; TCRdb keeps in-frame clones, though not all of them. The table shows roughly 2 million clones, with 95% occurring only once. Sequenced sample: naive CD4+ T cells sorted from blood. The subset: CD45RA+ positively selected. All receptors come from a man aged 18 to 30 in good health.

V gene TRBV7-2 combines with J gene TRBJ1-4, with 7 bases identical to TRBD1. Germline assignment: CDR1 SGHTA and CDR2 FQGNSA. After removal of 4 bases from V and 4 bases from J, the junction contained 3 bases not matched to a gene. There are 14 residues in the CDR3. CDR3 in DNA: TGTGCCAGCAGCTACACAGGGGTTAATGAAAAACTGTTTTTT. Translating it yields CASSYTGVNEKLFF.

The V gene is TRBV5-1, the J gene TRBJ1-1, with unresolved D. V was shortened by 0 bases and J by 5 bases, with 11 bases between the two germline ends. This CDR3 contains 14 residues. The germline V gene encodes CDR1 SGHRS and CDR2 YFSETQ. CDR3 DNA: TGCGCCAGCAGCTTGGTGCACGGCCGGACTGAAGCTTTCTTT. Amino acid sequence: CASSLVHGRTEAFF.

This clone showed up just once. The CDR3 loop is CASSVFLWASGSLSEQFF. In DNA form, the CDR3 reads TGTGCCAGCAGTGTCTTCCTGTGGGCTAGCGGGAGTCTAAGTGAGCAGTTCTTC. This chain connects TRBV2 to TRBJ2-1; TRBD2 agrees at 10 bases. Trimming took 4 bases from V and 9 from J; bases not matched to a gene: 18. The V gene's germline CDR1 is SNHLY and CDR2 FYNNEI. The CDR3 is 18 residues long.

Points on this clone: The identical CDR3 is also encoded by other nucleotide sequences in the sample. CDR3 protein: CASSFSGTEAFF. The CDR3 DNA sequence: TGTGCCAGCAGCTTCTCCGGGACAGAAGCTTTCTTT. The rearrangement joins TRBV7-9 to TRBJ1-1; tentatively, D is TRBD1 (6 bases). Trimming removed 3 bases from V and 8 bases from J, with 10 bases in between. CDR1 and CDR2 from the germline V gene are SEHNR and FQNEAQ (reference sequence). The CDR3 is 12 residues long.

V gene TRBV19 combines with J gene TRBJ1-1; tentative D call: TRBD1 (5 bases). Germline values: CDR1 LNHDA, CDR2 SQIVND (reference sequence). CDR3 length: 12 amino acids. V lost 3 bases and J lost 10, with 12 bases in between. The CDR3 nucleotides are TGTGCCAGTAGTATCGGGGGGACGGCAGCTTTCTTT. Protein: CASSIGGTAAFF.

This clone occurred once. This specimen includes other DNA sequences encoding the same CDR3. The V and J genes are TRBV7-6 and TRBJ2-5, with D unclear. The CDR3 has 12 residues. V lost 3 bases and J 5 bases, leaving 7 bases between the germline ends. The germline V gene encodes CDR1 SGHVS and CDR2 FNYEAQ. CDR3 region: CASSLALETQYF. The CDR3 region has the DNA TGTGCCAGCAGCTTGGCCCTCGAGACCCAGTACTTC.

The genes are TRBV9 and TRBJ2-7; 12 bases line up with TRBD2. The CDR3 covers 17 residues. Germline V gene lookup returns CDR1 SGDLS and CDR2 YYNGEE. V gave up 0 bases and J gave up 1 base; unmatched junction bases: 5. CDR3 nucleotide sequence: TGTGCCAGCAGCGTAGTGGCTAGCGGGAGGGGATCCTACGAGCAGTACTTC. It specifies CASSVVASGRGSYEQYF.

V is TRBV28 and J is TRBJ1-6, with 7 bases identical to TRBD1. With 2 bases clipped from V and 10 bases from J, the junction kept 5 bases outside the gene matches. The CDR3 sequence is 14 residues long. Germline lookup yields CDR1 MDHEN and CDR2 SYDVKM. The CDR3 is CASSLRQGQSPLHF. In DNA form, the CDR3 reads TGTGCCAGCAGTTTACGACAGGGCCAATCACCCCTCCACTTT.

The rearrangement uses TRBV27 and TRBJ1-2; D possibly corresponds to TRBD1 (6 bases). Trimming took 6 bases from V and 2 from J, leaving 16 bases between them. The germline V gene encodes CDR1 MNHEY and CDR2 SMNVEV (reference sequence). This CDR3 region has 15 residues. CDR3: CASSFWPGVNYGYTF. The CDR3 nucleotides are TGTGCCAGCAGCTTTTGGCCAGGGGTAAACTATGGCTACACCTTC.